This T cell receptor (beta chain) was documented in a study of blood T cell repertoires in COVID-19. A remark on this clone: This specimen includes other DNA sequences encoding the same CDR3.

Per the original methods: Scientists estimated how many nucleated cells there were by amplifying reference gene primers. Produced via immunoSEQ multiplex PCR; TCRdb's table is partial and in-frame only. V, J and clone size are those of that table, while D and trimming were read from the DNA. The data show roughly 71,000 clones, approximately 88% seen once. The germline V gene has CDR1 SGHTA and CDR2 FQGNSA. The CDR3 sequence is 14 residues long. The V end was cut by 0 bases, the J end by 2 bases, with 5 bases between. This receptor was taken from a middle-aged man with active COVID-19. The V call is TRBV7-2, the J call TRBJ2-1; D is ambiguous. Sequenced: peripheral blood. This chain's CDR3 is CASSLAGTYNEQFF. The DNA for the CDR3 is TGTGCCAGCAGCTTAGCTGGCACCTACAATGAGCAGTTCTTC.